The 14 T cell receptor beta chains listed next were all sequenced from one sample in a study of blood T cell repertoires in COVID-19. Sequencing used immunoSEQ multiplex PCR; TCRdb keeps in-frame clones, though not all of them. The table lists 150,000 or so clones, 80% of them singletons. Sequences were obtained from peripheral blood. These receptor sequences come from a man in his sixties with acute or convalescent COVID-19.

The rearrangement uses TRBV10-3 and TRBJ2-1; D is unresolved. Looked up from germline, CDR1 is ENHRY and CDR2 is SYGVKD. V gave up 8 bases and J gave up 5 bases, with 7 bases separating them. The CDR3 runs 11 residues. CDR3 amino acids: CAIAQNNEQFF. The CDR3, as DNA: TGTGCCATCGCACAGAACAATGAGCAGTTCTTC.

The J gene is TRBJ1-2, the V gene TRBV6-5, with 8 bases identical to TRBD1. The CDR3 loop spans 14 amino acids. Germline-derived CDR1 and CDR2 are MNHEY and SVGAGI. The J segment lost 11 bases and the V segment lost 5 bases, leaving 13 bases of the junction unmatched. CDR3 in DNA: TGTGCCAGCAGTCTTCTAGCCGACAGGGGTGGGTACACCTTC. The encoded protein is CASSLLADRGGYTF.

The chain has TRBV13 and TRBJ2-1; 11 bases align to TRBD2. Trimming at V came to 5 bases and at J to 5 bases, leaving 5 bases not matched to a gene. The CDR3 covers 15 residues. Germline-derived CDR1 and CDR2 are PRHDT and FYEKMQ (reference sequence). Written as DNA, the CDR3 is TGTGCCAGCAGCATACTAGCGGGAGAAAACAATGAGCAGTTCTTC. Amino acid sequence: CASSILAGENNEQFF.

The genes are TRBV7-6 and TRBJ2-7, with D possibly TRBD1 on 5 matching bases. In germline, CDR1 is SGHVS, CDR2 FNYEAQ. V was pared by 5 bases and J by 7 bases, with 15 bases between. The CDR3 sequence is 13 residues long. The CDR3 DNA follows: TGTGCCAGCAGCGCATTGGAAAGGGGTGAGCAGTACTTC. It codes for CASSALERGEQYF.

V usage is TRBV4-2 and J usage is TRBJ1-2, with 9 bases that match TRBD1. The CDR3 is 14 residues long. CDR1 and CDR2 (germline): LGHNA, YNFKEQ. With V trimmed by 4 bases and J by 5 bases, 5 bases remained unmatched. The CDR3 loop is CASSPRTGEYGYTF. Written as DNA, the CDR3 is TGTGCCAGCAGCCCAAGGACAGGGGAATATGGCTACACCTTC.

This clone was found a few times. The chain is built from TRBV13 and TRBJ2-7; TRBD1 aligns across 7 bases. The CDR3 sequence is 13 residues long. Trimming took 7 bases from V and 4 from J; bases not matched to a gene: 7. The germline V gene encodes CDR1 PRHDT and CDR2 FYEKMQ (reference sequence). CDR3 sequence reads: CASTLPRGYEQYF. CDR3 coding DNA: TGTGCCAGCACCCTCCCCAGGGGGTACGAGCAGTACTTC. Combining the CDR3 with reference TRBV13 and TRBJ2-7 gives the whole variable domain AAGVIQSPRHLIKEKRETATLKCYPIPRHDTVYWYQQGPGQDPQFLISFYEKMQSDKGSIPDRFSAQQFSDYHSELNMSSLELGDSALYFCASTLPRGYEQYFGPGTRLTVT.

CDR3 protein: CASSGRLAGRETQYF. CDR3 sequence (DNA): TGTGCCAGCAGTGGTCGACTAGCGGGTCGAGAGACCCAGTACTTC. The chain employs TRBV2 and TRBJ2-5, with TRBD2 identical over 10 bases. Per the germline V gene, CDR1 is SNHLY and CDR2 is FYNNEI. Germline trimming cut 4 bases from V and 4 bases from J; bases unmatched to any gene: 6. The CDR3 sequence is 15 residues long.

This chain uses TRBV19 with TRBJ1-2; possibly TRBD1 for D (5 bases). CDR3 size: 15 residues. Germline-derived CDR1 and CDR2 are LNHDA and SQIVND (reference sequence). The V and J ends lost 8 bases and 3 bases respectively, with 19 bases between them. DNA of the CDR3: TGTGCCAGTTGGAGTAAAGGGGAGGGTGACTATGGCTACACCTTC. As protein: CASWSKGEGDYGYTF.

The chain recombines TRBV7-2 with TRBJ2-3, with D perhaps TRBD2 (7 bases). The germline V and J ends were trimmed by 5 bases and 7 bases, with 19 bases remaining between them. From germline, CDR1 is SGHTA and CDR2 FQGNSA. The CDR3 contains 15 residues. The CDR3 sequence: CASSGRGGGMNTQYF. The CDR3 DNA reads TGTGCCAGCAGCGGTAGAGGGGGGGGGATGAATACGCAGTATTTT. Full variable domain (missing parts from reference TRBV7-2 and TRBJ2-3): GAGVSQSPSNKVTEKGKDVELRCDPISGHTALYWYRQSLGQGLEFLIYFQGNSAPDKSGLPSDRFSAERTGGSVSTLTIQRTQQEDSAVYLCASSGRGGGMNTQYFGPGTRLTVL.

This chain connects TRBV28 to TRBJ2-2; D might be TRBD1 (6 bases). The V end lost 6 bases, the J end lost 1 base, and 21 bases lay between the germline ends. CDR1 MDHEN and CDR2 SYDVKM come from the germline V gene. The CDR3 is 18 amino acids. The CDR3 loop is CASSYPPPGHMNTGELFF. The DNA for the CDR3 is TGTGCCAGCAGCTATCCCCCGCCGGGACACATGAACACCGGGGAGCTGTTTTTT.

DNA of the CDR3: TGTGCCAGCAGTTGGGGACAGGGAAGCAATCAGCCCCAGCATTTT. This codes for CASSWGQGSNQPQHF. The chain couples TRBV6-2 or TRBV6-3 to TRBJ1-5; 9 nucleotides align to TRBD1. The V gene end was trimmed by 4 bases and the J gene end by 1 base; junction bases not matched to a gene: 2. This CDR3 has 15 residues. Germline V gene sequence: CDR1 MNHEY, CDR2 SVGEGT.

V gene TRBV5-4 combines with J gene TRBJ2-6; D is perhaps TRBD2 (6 bases). The CDR3 consists of 17 residues. Germline V lookup: CDR1 SGHNT, CDR2 YYREEE (reference sequence). V was clipped by 3 bases and J by 3 bases, with 16 bases between them. CDR3 sequence: CASSSQGAGGGANVLTF. The CDR3 bases are TGTGCCAGCAGCTCGCAGGGCGCCGGGGGTGGGGCCAACGTCCTGACTTTC.

This clone turned up a few times. The CDR3 region has the DNA TGTGCCAGCAGCCGTCACAGGGGACTAGCGGGAGGGCCTAGGGAGACCCAGTACTTC. Protein: CASSRHRGLAGGPRETQYF. V is TRBV11-2 and J is TRBJ2-5, with 16 bases aligning to TRBD2. After removal of 5 bases from V and 5 bases from J, the junction contained 14 bases not matched to a gene. Germline-derived CDR1 and CDR2 are SGHAT and FQNNGV. The CDR3 runs to 19 residues.

The J gene is TRBJ2-3, the V gene TRBV5-1, with 10 nucleotides matching TRBD2. The ends lost 7 bases at V and 4 bases at J; junction bases unmatched: 9. CDR1 and CDR2 (germline): SGHRS, YFSETQ. This CDR3 region has 15 residues. CDR3: CASVLLAGEADTQYF. Here the CDR3 DNA reads TGCGCCAGCGTTCTTCTAGCGGGGGAGGCAGATACGCAGTATTTT.